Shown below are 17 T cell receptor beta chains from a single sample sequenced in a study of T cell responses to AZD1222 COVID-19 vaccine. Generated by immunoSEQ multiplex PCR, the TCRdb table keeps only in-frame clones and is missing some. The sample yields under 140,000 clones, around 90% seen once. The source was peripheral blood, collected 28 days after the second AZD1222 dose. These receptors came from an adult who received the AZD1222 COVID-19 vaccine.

CDR3 bases: TGTGCCAGCAGCCTCCGGGACACTTCGAACTACGAGCAGTACTTC. This sequence encodes CASSLRDTSNYEQYF. The chain is built from TRBV3-1 (or the pseudogene TRBV3-2) and TRBJ2-7; possibly TRBD1 for D (6 bases). Per the germline V gene, CDR1 is LGHDT and CDR2 is YNNKEL (reference sequence). CDR3 length equals 15 residues. V lost 4 bases, J lost 3 bases, and 16 bases lay in between.

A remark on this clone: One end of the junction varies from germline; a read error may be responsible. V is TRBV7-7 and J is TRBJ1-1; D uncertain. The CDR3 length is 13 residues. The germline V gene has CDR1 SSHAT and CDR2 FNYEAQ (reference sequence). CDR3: CASSRSLNTEAFF. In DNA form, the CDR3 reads TGTGCTAGCAGCCGGTCTTTGAACACTGAAGCTTTCTTT.

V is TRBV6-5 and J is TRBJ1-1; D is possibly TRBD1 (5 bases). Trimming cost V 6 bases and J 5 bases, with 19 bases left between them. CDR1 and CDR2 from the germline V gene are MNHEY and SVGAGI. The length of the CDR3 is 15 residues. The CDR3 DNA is TGTGCCAGCAGCCCCACCCGGGGGGGGGTGACTGAAGCTTTCTTT. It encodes CASSPTRGGVTEAFF.

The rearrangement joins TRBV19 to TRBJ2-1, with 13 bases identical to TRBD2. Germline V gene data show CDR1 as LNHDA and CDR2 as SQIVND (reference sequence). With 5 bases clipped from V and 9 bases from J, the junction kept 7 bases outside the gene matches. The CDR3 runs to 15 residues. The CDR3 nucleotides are TGTGCCAGTAGTCCGGGACTAGCGGGGCTGGTTGAGCAGTTCTTC. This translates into CASSPGLAGLVEQFF.

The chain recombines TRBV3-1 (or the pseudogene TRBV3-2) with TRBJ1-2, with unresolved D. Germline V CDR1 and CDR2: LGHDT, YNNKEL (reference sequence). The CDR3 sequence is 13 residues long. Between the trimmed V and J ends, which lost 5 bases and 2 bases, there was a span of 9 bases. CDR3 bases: TGTGCCAGCAGCGCAACAAGCAACTATGGCTACACCTTC. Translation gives CASSATSNYGYTF.

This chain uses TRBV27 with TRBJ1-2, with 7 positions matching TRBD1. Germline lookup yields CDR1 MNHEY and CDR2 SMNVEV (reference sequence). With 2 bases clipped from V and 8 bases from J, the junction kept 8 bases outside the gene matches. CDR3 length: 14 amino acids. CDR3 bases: TGTGCCAGCAGTTTAGGCCCAGGGGGATGGGGCTACACCTTC. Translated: CASSLGPGGWGYTF.

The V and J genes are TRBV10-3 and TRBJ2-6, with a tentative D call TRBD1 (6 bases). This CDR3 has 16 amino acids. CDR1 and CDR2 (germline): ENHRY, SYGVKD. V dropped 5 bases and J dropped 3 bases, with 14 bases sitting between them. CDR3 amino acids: CAISIQGAVGANVLTF. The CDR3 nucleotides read TGTGCCATCAGTATACAGGGAGCGGTTGGGGCCAACGTCCTGACTTTC.

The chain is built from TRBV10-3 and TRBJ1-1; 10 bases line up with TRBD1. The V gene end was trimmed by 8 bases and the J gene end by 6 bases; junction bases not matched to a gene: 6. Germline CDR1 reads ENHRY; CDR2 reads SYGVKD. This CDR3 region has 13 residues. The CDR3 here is CAIARDRGAEAFF. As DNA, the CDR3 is TGTGCCATCGCCCGGGACAGGGGCGCTGAAGCTTTCTTT.

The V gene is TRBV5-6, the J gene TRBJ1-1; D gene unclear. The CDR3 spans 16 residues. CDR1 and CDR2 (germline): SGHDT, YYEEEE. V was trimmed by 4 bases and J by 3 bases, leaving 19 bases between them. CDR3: CASSRGPPERHTEAFF. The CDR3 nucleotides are TGTGCCAGCAGCCGCGGACCCCCGGAAAGGCACACTGAAGCTTTCTTT. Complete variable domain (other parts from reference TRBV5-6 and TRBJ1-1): DAGVTQSPTHLIKTRGQQVTLRCSPKSGHDTVSWYQQALGQGPQFIFQYYEEEERQRGNFPDRFSGHQFPNYSSELNVNALLLGDSALYLCASSRGPPERHTEAFFGQGTRLTVV.

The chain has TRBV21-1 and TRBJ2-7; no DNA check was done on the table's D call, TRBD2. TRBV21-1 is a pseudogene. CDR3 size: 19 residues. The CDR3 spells CASSKDLGTSGGTHYEQYF. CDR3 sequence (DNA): TGTGCCAGCAGCAAAGACCTCGGGACTAGCGGGGGAACGCACTACGAGCAGTACTTC.

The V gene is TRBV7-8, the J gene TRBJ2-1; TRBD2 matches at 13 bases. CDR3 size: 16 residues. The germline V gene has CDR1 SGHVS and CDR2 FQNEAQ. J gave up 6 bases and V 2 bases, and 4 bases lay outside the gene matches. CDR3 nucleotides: TGTGCCAGCAGCTTAACCTGGACTAGCGGGAGCAATGAGCAGTTCTTC. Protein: CASSLTWTSGSNEQFF. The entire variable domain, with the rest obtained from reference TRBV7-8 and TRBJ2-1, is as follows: GAGVSQSPRYKVAKRGQDVALRCDPISGHVSLFWYQQALGQGPEFLTYFQNEAQLDKSGLPSDRFFAERPEGSVSTLKIQRTQQEDSAVYLCASSLTWTSGSNEQFFGPGTRLTVL.

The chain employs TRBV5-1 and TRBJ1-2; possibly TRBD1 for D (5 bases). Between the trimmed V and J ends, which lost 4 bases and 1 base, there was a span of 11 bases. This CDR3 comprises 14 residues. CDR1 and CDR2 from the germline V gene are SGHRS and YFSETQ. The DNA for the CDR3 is TGCGCCAGCAGCATGGACACCGATAACTATGGCTACACCTTC. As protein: CASSMDTDNYGYTF.

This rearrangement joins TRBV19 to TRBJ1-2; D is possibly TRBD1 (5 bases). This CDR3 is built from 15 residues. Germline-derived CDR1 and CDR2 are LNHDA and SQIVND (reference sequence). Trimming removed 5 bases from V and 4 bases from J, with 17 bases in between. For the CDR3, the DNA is TGTGCCAGTAGTCGCGCCACACAGGTTCCCTATGGCTACACCTTC. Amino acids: CASSRATQVPYGYTF.

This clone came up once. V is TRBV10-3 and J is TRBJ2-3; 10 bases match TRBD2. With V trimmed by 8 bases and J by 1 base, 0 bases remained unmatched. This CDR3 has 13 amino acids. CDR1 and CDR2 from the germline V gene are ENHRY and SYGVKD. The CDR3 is CAIGTSGTDTQYF. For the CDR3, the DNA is TGTGCCATCGGGACTAGCGGCACAGATACGCAGTATTTT.

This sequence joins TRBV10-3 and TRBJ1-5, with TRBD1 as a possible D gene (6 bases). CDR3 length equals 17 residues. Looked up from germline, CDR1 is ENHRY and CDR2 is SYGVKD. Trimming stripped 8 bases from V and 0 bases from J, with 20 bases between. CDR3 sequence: CAIRGGAPGVSNQPQHF. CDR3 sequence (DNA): TGTGCCATCCGTGGGGGGGCCCCGGGGGTTAGCAATCAGCCCCAGCATTTT.

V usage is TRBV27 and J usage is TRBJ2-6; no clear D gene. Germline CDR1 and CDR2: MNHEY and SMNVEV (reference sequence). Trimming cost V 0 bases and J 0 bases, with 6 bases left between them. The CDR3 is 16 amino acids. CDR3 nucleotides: TGTGCCAGCAGTTTATCGCGGCGCTCTGGGGCCAACGTCCTGACTTTC. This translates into CASSLSRRSGANVLTF.

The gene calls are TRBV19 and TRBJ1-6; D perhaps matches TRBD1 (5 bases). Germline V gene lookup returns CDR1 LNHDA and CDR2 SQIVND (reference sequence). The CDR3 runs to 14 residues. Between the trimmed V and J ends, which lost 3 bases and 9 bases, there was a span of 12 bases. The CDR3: CASSMQGASSPLHF. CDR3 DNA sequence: TGTGCCAGTAGTATGCAGGGAGCTAGTTCACCCCTCCACTTT.